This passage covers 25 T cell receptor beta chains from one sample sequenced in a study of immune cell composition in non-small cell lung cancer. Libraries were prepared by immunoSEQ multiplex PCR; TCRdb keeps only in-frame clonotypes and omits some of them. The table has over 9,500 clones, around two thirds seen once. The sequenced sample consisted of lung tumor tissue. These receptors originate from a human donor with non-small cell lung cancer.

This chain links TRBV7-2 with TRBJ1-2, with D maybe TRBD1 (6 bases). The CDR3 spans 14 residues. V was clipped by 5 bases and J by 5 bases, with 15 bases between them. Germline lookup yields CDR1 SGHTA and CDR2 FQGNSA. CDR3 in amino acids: CASSQRRGGYGYTF. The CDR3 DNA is TGTGCCAGCAGCCAGAGGAGGGGGGGGTATGGCTACACCTTC.

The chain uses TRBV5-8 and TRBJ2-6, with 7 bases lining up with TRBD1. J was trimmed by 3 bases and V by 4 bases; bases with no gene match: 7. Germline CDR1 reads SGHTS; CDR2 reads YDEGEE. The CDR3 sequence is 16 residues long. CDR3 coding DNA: TGTGCCAGCAGCCCCACAGGGGTCGTTGGGGCCAACGTCCTGACTTTC. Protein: CASSPTGVVGANVLTF.

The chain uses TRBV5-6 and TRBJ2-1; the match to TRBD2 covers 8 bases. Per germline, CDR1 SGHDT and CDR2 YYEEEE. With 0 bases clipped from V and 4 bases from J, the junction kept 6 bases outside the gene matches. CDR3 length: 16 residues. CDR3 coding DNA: TGTGCCAGCAGCTTGGTTGCGGGAGGCGTATACAATGAGCAGTTCTTC. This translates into CASSLVAGGVYNEQFF.

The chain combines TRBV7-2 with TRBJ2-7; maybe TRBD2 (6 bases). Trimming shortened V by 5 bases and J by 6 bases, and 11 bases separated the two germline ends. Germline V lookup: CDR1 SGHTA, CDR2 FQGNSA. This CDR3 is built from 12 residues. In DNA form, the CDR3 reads TGTGCCAGCAGCGGGGTGGGACTCGAGCAGTACTTC. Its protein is CASSGVGLEQYF. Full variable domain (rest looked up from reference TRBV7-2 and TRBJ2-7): GAGVSQSPSNKVTEKGKDVELRCDPISGHTALYWYRQSLGQGLEFLIYFQGNSAPDKSGLPSDRFSAERTGGSVSTLTIQRTQQEDSAVYLCASSGVGLEQYFGPGTRLTVT.

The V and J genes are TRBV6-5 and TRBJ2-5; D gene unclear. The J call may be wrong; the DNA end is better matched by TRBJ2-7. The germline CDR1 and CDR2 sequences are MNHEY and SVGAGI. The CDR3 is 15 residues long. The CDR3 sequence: CASSPTPLVSYEQYF. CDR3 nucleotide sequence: TGTGCCAGCAGTCCCACCCCTCTAGTAAGCTACGAGCAGTACTTC.

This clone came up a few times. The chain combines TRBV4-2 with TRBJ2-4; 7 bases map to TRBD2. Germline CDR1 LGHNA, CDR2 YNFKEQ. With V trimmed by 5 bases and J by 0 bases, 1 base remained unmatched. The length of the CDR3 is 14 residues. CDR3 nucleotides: TGTGCCAGCAGCTTAGCGGGAGCCAAAAACATTCAGTACTTC. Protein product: CASSLAGAKNIQYF.

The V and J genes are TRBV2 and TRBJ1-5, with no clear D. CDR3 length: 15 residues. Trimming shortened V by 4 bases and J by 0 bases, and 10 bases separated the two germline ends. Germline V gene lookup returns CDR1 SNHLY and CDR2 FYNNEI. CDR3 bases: TGTGCCAGCAGTGGGGCTCCGGATAGCAATCAGCCCCAGCATTTT. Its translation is CASSGAPDSNQPQHF.

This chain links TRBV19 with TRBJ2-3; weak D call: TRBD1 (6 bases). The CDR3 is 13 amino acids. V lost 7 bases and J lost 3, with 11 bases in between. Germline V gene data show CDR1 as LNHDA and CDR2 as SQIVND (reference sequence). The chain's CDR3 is CASTAGATDTQYF. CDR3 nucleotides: TGTGCCAGTACGGCAGGGGCGACAGATACGCAGTATTTT.

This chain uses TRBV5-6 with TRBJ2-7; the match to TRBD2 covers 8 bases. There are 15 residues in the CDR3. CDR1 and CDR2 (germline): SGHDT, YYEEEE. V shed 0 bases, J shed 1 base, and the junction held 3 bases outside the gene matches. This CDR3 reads CASSLAGGGSYEQYF. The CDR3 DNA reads TGTGCCAGCAGCTTGGCCGGCGGGGGGTCCTACGAGCAGTACTTC. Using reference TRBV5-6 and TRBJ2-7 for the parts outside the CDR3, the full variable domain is DAGVTQSPTHLIKTRGQQVTLRCSPKSGHDTVSWYQQALGQGPQFIFQYYEEEERQRGNFPDRFSGHQFPNYSSELNVNALLLGDSALYLCASSLAGGGSYEQYFGPGTRLTVT.

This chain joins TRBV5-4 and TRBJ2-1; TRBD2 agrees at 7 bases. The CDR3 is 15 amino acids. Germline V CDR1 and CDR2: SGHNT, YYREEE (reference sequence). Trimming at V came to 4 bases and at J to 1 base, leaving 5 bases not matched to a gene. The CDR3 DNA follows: TGTGCCAGCAGCCCCCAGGGAGGGTCCTACAATGAGCAGTTCTTC. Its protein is CASSPQGGSYNEQFF.

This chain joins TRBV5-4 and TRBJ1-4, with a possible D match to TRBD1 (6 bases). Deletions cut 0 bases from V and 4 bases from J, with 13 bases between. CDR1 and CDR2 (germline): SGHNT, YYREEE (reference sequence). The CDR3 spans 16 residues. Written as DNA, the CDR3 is TGTGCCAGCAGCTTGGGTGGGGGCGGAAATAATGAAAAACTGTTTTTT. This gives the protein CASSLGGGGNNEKLFF. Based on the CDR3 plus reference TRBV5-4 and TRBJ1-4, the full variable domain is ETGVTQSPTHLIKTRGQQVTLRCSSQSGHNTVSWYQQALGQGPQFIFQYYREEENGRGNFPPRFSGLQFPNYSSELNVNALELDDSALYLCASSLGGGGNNEKLFFGSGTQLSVL.

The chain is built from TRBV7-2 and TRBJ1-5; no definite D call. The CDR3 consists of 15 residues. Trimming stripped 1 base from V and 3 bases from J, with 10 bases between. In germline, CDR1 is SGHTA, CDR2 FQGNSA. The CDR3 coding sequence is TGTGCCAGCAGCTTAGATAGCGCTATCAATCAGCCCCAGCATTTT. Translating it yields CASSLDSAINQPQHF.

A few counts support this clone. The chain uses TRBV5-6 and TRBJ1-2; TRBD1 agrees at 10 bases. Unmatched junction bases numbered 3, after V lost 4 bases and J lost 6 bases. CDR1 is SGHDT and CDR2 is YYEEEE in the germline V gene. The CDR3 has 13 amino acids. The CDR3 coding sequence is TGTGCCAGCAGCGTCGGGACAGGGGATGGCTACACCTTC. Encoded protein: CASSVGTGDGYTF.

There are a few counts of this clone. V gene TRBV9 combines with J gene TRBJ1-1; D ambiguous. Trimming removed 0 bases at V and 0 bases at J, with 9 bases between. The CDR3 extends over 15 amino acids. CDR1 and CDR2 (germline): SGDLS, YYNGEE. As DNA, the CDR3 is TGTGCCAGCAGCGTAGAAGCAAAGATGAACACTGAAGCTTTCTTT. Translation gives CASSVEAKMNTEAFF.

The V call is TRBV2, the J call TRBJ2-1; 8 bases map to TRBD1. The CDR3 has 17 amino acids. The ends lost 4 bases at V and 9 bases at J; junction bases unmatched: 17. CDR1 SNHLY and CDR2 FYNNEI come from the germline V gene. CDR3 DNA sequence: TGTGCCAGCAGTGTGAGTAGGAGGCAGGGGGCAGGCGGTGAGCAGTTCTTC. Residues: CASSVSRRQGAGGEQFF. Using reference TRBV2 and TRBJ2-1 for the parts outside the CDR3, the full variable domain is EPEVTQTPSHQVTQMGQEVILRCVPISNHLYFYWYRQILGQKVEFLVSFYNNEISEKSEIFDDQFSVERPDGSNFTLKIRSTKLEDSAMYFCASSVSRRQGAGGEQFFGPGTRLTVL.

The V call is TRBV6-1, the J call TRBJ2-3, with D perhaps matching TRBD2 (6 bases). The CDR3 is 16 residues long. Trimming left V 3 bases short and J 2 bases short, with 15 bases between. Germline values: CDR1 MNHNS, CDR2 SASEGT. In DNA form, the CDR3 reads TGTGCCAGCAGTGATAGGGGTAGCGGACTCACAGATACGCAGTATTTT. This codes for CASSDRGSGLTDTQYF.

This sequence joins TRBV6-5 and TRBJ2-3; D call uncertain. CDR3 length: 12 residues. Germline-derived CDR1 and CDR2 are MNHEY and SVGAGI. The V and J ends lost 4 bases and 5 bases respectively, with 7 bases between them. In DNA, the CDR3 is TGTGCCAGCAGTTCCCCCGGAGATACGCAGTATTTT. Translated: CASSSPGDTQYF.

The CDR3 coding sequence is TGTGCCAGCAGTCCAGGGGGTATGAACACTGAAGCTTTCTTT. It translates to CASSPGGMNTEAFF. The chain couples TRBV28 to TRBJ1-1; 7 nucleotides line up with TRBD1. CDR1 MDHEN and CDR2 SYDVKM come from the germline V gene. V trimming: 5 bases; J trimming: 0 bases; junction bases outside the gene matches: 3. This CDR3 has 14 amino acids.

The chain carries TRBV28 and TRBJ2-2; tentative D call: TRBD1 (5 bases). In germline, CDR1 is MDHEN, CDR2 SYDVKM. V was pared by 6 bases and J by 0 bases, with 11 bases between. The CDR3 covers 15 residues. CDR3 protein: CASSLGLTNTGELFF. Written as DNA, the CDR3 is TGTGCCAGCAGCCTGGGGCTAACGAACACCGGGGAGCTGTTTTTT.

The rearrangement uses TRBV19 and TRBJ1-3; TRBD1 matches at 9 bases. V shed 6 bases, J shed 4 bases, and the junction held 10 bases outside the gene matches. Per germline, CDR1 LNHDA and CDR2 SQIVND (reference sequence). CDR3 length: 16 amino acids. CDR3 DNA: TGTGCCAGTAGCCCACCGGGACAGGGCGTCGGAAACACCATATATTTT. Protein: CASSPPGQGVGNTIYF.

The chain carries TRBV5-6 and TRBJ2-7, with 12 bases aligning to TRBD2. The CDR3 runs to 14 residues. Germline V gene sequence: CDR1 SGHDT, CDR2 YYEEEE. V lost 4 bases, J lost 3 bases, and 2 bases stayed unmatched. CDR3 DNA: TGTGCCAGCAGCATGACTAGCGGGAGCTACGAGCAGTACTTC. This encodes CASSMTSGSYEQYF.

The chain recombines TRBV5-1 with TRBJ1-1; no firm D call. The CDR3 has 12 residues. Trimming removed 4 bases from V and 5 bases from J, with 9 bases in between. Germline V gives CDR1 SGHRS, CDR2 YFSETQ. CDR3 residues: CASSPLGTEAFF. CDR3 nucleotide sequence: TGCGCCAGCAGCCCCCTCGGGACTGAAGCTTTCTTT.

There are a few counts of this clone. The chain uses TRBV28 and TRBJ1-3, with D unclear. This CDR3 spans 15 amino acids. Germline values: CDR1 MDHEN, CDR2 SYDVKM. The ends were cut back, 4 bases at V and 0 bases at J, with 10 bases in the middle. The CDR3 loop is CASSSATVSGNTIYF. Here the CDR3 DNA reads TGTGCCAGCAGTTCAGCTACAGTCTCTGGAAACACCATATATTTT.

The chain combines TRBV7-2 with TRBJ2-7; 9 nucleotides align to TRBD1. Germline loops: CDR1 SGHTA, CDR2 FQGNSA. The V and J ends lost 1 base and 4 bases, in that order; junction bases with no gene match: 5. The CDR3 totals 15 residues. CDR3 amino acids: CASSLGTGARYEQYF. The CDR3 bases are TGTGCCAGCAGCTTAGGGACAGGGGCACGGTACGAGCAGTACTTC.

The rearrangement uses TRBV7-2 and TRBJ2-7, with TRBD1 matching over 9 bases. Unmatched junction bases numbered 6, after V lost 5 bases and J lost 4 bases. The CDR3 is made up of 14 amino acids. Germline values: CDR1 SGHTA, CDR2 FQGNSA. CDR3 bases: TGTGCCAGCAGCGGAACAGGGGGCGAGTACGAGCAGTACTTC. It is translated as CASSGTGGEYEQYF.